These 3 T cell receptor beta chains were sequenced from one sample in a study of early T cells in non-severe SARS-CoV-2 infection. TCRdb reprocessed the 5' RACE reads via MiXCR and lists one record per CDR3 protein. The sample contains around 49,000 distinct CDR3 sequences, over 3.5% of which appear only once. Sequenced input: whole blood. These receptors were obtained from an adult who was a healthcare worker with PCR-confirmed SARS-CoV-2 infection or an uninfected control (not recorded which).

This clonotype was observed many times. This chain joins TRBV7-2 and TRBJ2-6; D remains unclear. Deletions cut 4 bases from V and 4 bases from J, with 11 bases between. Germline V CDR1 and CDR2: SGHTA, FQGNSA. CDR3 length equals 15 residues. Here the CDR3 reads CASSSYPLGANVLTF. In nucleotides, the CDR3 is TGTGCCAGCAGCTCTTACCCGTTGGGGGCCAACGTCCTGACTTTC.

This clonotype showed up many times. This chain joins TRBV18 and TRBJ1-1; D unclear. CDR1 and CDR2 from the germline V gene are KGHSH and LQKENI. Deletions cut 4 bases from V and 1 base from J, with 7 bases between. The CDR3 runs 13 residues. The CDR3 loop reads CASSHGRNTEAFF. For the CDR3, the DNA is TGTGCCAGCTCACACGGGAGGAACACTGAAGCTTTCTTT.

This clonotype appeared a single time. The chain links TRBV4-3 to TRBJ1-2, with TRBD1 as a possible D gene (5 bases). With 1 base removed from V and 6 bases from J, the gap between germline ends came to 6 bases. Germline CDR1 LGHNA, CDR2 YSLEER. CDR3 length: 12 residues. CDR3 amino acids: CASSQGQHGYTF. As DNA, the CDR3 is TGCGCCAGCAGCCAAGGACAGCATGGCTACACCTTC.